The clone carrying this T cell receptor beta chain has a count of ten or more. Its target is unknown. This entry comes from a study of neurological immune-mediated disorders. Study-level results: The multiple sclerosis repertoire cluster was associated with no clinical or MRI feature.

TCRdb re-analysed the 5' RACE reads in MiXCR, keeping a single row per CDR3 protein. The table lists 50,000 to 70,000 distinct CDR3 sequences, about 2.5% of them singletons, with approximately 3% in the top ten. Sequenced input: PBMCs. The sequence was collected from a man between 50 and 59 years old with multiple sclerosis.

CDR3 nucleotide sequence: TGCAGTGCCCCTAGGGGTCTTAATCAGCCCCAGCATTTT. Encoded protein: CSAPRGLNQPQHF. The chain recombines TRBV20-1 with TRBJ1-5; weak D call: TRBD1 (5 bases). Per germline, CDR1 DFQATT and CDR2 SNEGSKA (reference sequence). Between the trimmed V and J ends, which lost 6 bases and 4 bases, there was a span of 13 bases. There are 13 residues in the CDR3.